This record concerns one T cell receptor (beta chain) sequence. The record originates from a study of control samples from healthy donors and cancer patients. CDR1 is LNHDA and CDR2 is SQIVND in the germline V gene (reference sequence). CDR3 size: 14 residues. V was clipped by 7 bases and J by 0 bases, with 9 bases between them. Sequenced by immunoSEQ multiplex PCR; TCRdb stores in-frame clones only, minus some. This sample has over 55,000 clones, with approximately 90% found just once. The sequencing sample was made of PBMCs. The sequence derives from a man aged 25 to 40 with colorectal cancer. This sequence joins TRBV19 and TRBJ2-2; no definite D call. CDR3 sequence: CASKGQPNTGELFF. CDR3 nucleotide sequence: TGTGCCAGTAAAGGCCAGCCGAACACCGGGGAGCTGTTTTTT.